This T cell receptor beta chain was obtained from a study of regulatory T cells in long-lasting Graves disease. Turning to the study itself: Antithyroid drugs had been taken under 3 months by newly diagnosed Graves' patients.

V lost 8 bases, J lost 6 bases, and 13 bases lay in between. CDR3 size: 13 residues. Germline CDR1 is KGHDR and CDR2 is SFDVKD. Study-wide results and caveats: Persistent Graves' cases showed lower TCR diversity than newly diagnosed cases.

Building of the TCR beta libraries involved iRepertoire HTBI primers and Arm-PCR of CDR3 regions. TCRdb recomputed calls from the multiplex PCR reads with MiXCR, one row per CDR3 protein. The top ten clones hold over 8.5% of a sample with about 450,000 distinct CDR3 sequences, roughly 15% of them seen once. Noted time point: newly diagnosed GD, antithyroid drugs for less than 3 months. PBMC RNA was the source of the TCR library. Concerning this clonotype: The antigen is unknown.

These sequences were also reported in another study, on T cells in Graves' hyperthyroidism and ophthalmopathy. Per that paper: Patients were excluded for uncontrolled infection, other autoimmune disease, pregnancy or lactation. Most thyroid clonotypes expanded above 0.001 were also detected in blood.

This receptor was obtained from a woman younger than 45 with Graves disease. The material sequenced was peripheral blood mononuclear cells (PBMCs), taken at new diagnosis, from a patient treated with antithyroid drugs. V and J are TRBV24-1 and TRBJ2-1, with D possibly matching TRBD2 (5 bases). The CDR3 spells CATIGETSNEQFF. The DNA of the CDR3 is TGTGCCACCATCGGGGAGACCTCCAATGAGCAGTTCTTC.